Listed below are T cell receptor beta chains from one sample, sequenced in a study of T-cell memory formation after mild COVID-19. A single record per CDR3 protein comes from TCRdb applying MiXCR to the 5' RACE reads. The sample holds 29,000 or so distinct CDR3 sequences, approximately 12% seen once. The specimen sequenced was PBMCs or a T cell subset sorted from them (not recorded which). These receptors were taken from an adult woman who had mild COVID-19 (a few samples of this study predate the infection). Cell type and time point are not known. The conserved cysteine and the conserved F or W are not part of the CDR3 here.

J: TRBJ2-7; V: TRBV5-1; CDR3: ASSFLIDYEQY
J: TRBJ1-5; V: TRBV20-1; CDR3: SARDPREDQPQH
J: TRBJ2-7; V: TRBV2; CDR3: ASRDGPSYEQY
J: TRBJ1-1; V: TRBV14; CDR3: ASSQTTMNTEAF
J: TRBJ1-1; V: TRBV19; CDR3: ASSIPAGGTEAF
J: TRBJ1-4; V: TRBV7-8; CDR3: ASSQGGQGNEKLF
J: TRBJ1-2; V: TRBV5-1; CDR3: ASSLELSGGNYGYT
J: TRBJ2-3; V: TRBV2; CDR3: ASKLLGTDTQY
J: TRBJ2-7; V: TRBV9; CDR3: ASSAAGLAGSYEQY
J: TRBJ1-4; V: TRBV25-1; CDR3: ASSEAPGRGNEKLF
J: TRBJ1-4; V: TRBV5-1; CDR3: ASSFPGQGEEKLF
J: TRBJ2-1; V: TRBV5-1; CDR3: ASSSTPGQFSNEQF
J: TRBJ2-7; V: TRBV20-1; CDR3: SATSGTSGVYEQY